The next 29 T cell receptor beta chains were all read from a single sample in a study of cytomegalovirus exposure and HLA in healthy donors. PCR employed 60 Vbeta and 13 Jbeta primers. This table comes from immunoSEQ multiplex PCR, and its TCRdb copy is limited to in-frame clones, with some not included. The sample comprises 150,000 or so clones, roughly 80% of which are singletons, and approximately 1.2% rests with the top ten. The sequencing input was PBMCs. The receptors here all came from a man aged 50-59 years in good health and CMV-seropositive.

The CDR3 region is CASSLAGWYNEQFF. In DNA form, the CDR3 reads TGCGCCAGCAGCTTGGCAGGGTGGTACAATGAGCAGTTCTTC. The rearrangement joins TRBV5-1 to TRBJ2-1; D is perhaps TRBD1 (5 bases). CDR3 length equals 14 residues. Trimming cost V 0 bases and J 4 bases, with 8 bases left between them. Looked up from germline, CDR1 is SGHRS and CDR2 is YFSETQ.

The rearrangement uses TRBV6-5 and TRBJ2-5, with 7 bases matching TRBD2. Germline values: CDR1 MNHEY, CDR2 SVGAGI. CDR3 length: 12 amino acids. Unmatched junction bases numbered 4, after V lost 9 bases and J lost 3 bases. CDR3 nucleotide sequence: TGTGCCAGTGGGAGGGCGGAAGAGACCCAGTACTTC. Its translation is CASGRAEETQYF.

CDR3 sequence: CASSNPGIGRNYGYTF. Written as DNA, the CDR3 is TGTGCCAGCAGCAACCCAGGAATAGGGAGGAACTATGGCTACACCTTC. The chain has TRBV21-1 and TRBJ1-2. TRBV21-1 is marked as a pseudogene. The length of the CDR3 is 16 residues.

V is TRBV29-1 and J is TRBJ2-5, with unresolved D. The V gene's germline CDR1 is SQVTM and CDR2 ANQGSEA. V lost 3 bases and J 5 bases, leaving 10 bases between the germline ends. The CDR3 covers 12 residues. The CDR3 sequence is CSVDWALETQYF. DNA for the CDR3: TGCAGCGTTGATTGGGCCCTCGAGACCCAGTACTTC.

This clone came up once. The CDR3 here is CASAGDRTYEKLFF. The CDR3 bases are TGTGCCAGCGCGGGGGACAGGACCTATGAAAAACTGTTTTTT. This chain connects TRBV2 to TRBJ1-4; 8 nucleotides align to TRBD1. This CDR3 has 14 amino acids. Trimming removed 8 bases from V and 6 bases from J; junction bases left unmatched: 8. The germline gives CDR1 SNHLY, CDR2 FYNNEI.

This chain joins TRBV9 and TRBJ2-2; the match to TRBD2 covers 10 bases. Germline V gene data show CDR1 as SGDLS and CDR2 as YYNGEE. V shed 0 bases and J 6 bases; nucleotides not matched to a gene: 5. The CDR3 consists of 16 residues. This CDR3 is CASSVGLAGAPGELFF. CDR3 nucleotides: TGTGCCAGCAGCGTAGGCCTAGCGGGAGCCCCCGGGGAGCTGTTTTTT. The full variable domain, rest sourced from reference TRBV9 and TRBJ2-2, is DSGVTQTPKHLITATGQRVTLRCSPRSGDLSVYWYQQSLDQGLQFLIQYYNGEERAKGNILERFSAQQFPDLHSELNLSSLELGDSALYFCASSVGLAGAPGELFFGEGSRLTVL.

This chain links TRBV5-4 with TRBJ2-7, with D uncertain. V shed 0 bases and J shed 3 bases, with 19 bases lying between them. This CDR3 has 17 residues. Germline CDR1 is SGHNT and CDR2 is YYREEE (reference sequence). CDR3 sequence reads: CASSLGGSKSLLYEQYF. The CDR3 coding sequence is TGTGCCAGCAGCTTGGGCGGCAGCAAATCCCTACTCTACGAGCAGTACTTC.

This clone occurred once. The CDR3 bases are TGTGCCAGCAGTGTTCACGGGAGCAACTATGGCTACACCTTC. Protein product: CASSVHGSNYGYTF. The chain carries TRBV6-1 and TRBJ1-2; unclear D gene. Germline V gene lookup returns CDR1 MNHNS and CDR2 SASEGT. V was trimmed by 4 bases and J by 2 bases, leaving 11 bases between them. The CDR3 totals 14 residues.

The gene calls are TRBV19 and TRBJ2-1; D is possibly TRBD2 (5 bases). Trimming removed 1 base from V and 5 bases from J, with 15 bases in between. CDR3 length equals 16 residues. Looked up from germline, CDR1 is LNHDA and CDR2 is SQIVND (reference sequence). In nucleotides, the CDR3 is TGTGCCAGTAGTATAGGGCGGGCAATACCCCACAATGAGCAGTTCTTC. It yields the protein CASSIGRAIPHNEQFF.

The chain joins TRBV28 to TRBJ1-1; 7 bases map to TRBD1. The CDR3 has 14 residues. The V gene's germline CDR1 is MDHEN and CDR2 SYDVKM. Germline trimming cut 2 bases from V and 11 bases from J; bases unmatched to any gene: 11. CDR3 bases: TGTGCCAGCAGTTTAGGGGACAGTCTTCGAGGGGCTTTCTTT. Translation gives CASSLGDSLRGAFF.

This clone has only a few counts. The chain carries TRBV6-5 and TRBJ2-7; 7 bases match TRBD1. The CDR3 spans 14 residues. CDR1 and CDR2 from the germline V gene are MNHEY and SVGAGI. The V and J ends lost 6 bases and 1 base, in that order; junction bases with no gene match: 6. In nucleotides, the CDR3 is TGTGCCAGCAGCAAAGGACAGGTATCCTACGAGCAGTACTTC. Its translation: CASSKGQVSYEQYF.

The V gene is TRBV7-6, the J gene TRBJ1-5, with a possible D match to TRBD1 (5 bases). The V gene's germline CDR1 is SGHVS and CDR2 FNYEAQ. The CDR3 is 15 amino acids. The V gene lost 2 bases and the J gene lost 7 bases, with 15 bases spanning the gap. CDR3 DNA: TGTGCCAGCAGCTTAAGTTCGGGGGTAAGACAGCCCCAGCATTTT. This sequence encodes CASSLSSGVRQPQHF.

This chain joins TRBV7-8 and TRBJ2-7; 9 nucleotides agree with TRBD2. V was clipped by 0 bases and J by 2 bases; unmatched bases: 11. Germline CDR1 SGHVS, CDR2 FQNEAQ. The CDR3 has 18 amino acids. Here the CDR3 reads CASSLALGAGGPPYEQYF. In DNA, the CDR3 is TGTGCCAGCAGCTTAGCGCTCGGGGCGGGAGGGCCACCCTACGAGCAGTACTTC. The whole variable domain, remainder taken from reference TRBV7-8 and TRBJ2-7, is GAGVSQSPRYKVAKRGQDVALRCDPISGHVSLFWYQQALGQGPEFLTYFQNEAQLDKSGLPSDRFFAERPEGSVSTLKIQRTQQEDSAVYLCASSLALGAGGPPYEQYFGPGTRLTVT.

This chain uses TRBV19 with TRBJ1-4; TRBD1 matches at 8 bases. Losses at the gene ends were 7 bases for V and 8 bases for J; bases not matched to a gene: 9. The CDR3 spans 14 residues. Germline V gene sequence: CDR1 LNHDA, CDR2 SQIVND (reference sequence). This chain's CDR3 is CASTTRGTGEKLFF. The CDR3 DNA follows: TGTGCCAGTACCACTAGGGGGACAGGCGAAAAACTGTTTTTT.

J is TRBJ2-7 and V is TRBV7-9, with 9 bases lining up with TRBD2. Unmatched junction bases numbered 4, after V lost 4 bases and J lost 6 bases. The CDR3 is 13 residues long. Germline assignment: CDR1 SEHNR and CDR2 FQNEAQ (reference sequence). CDR3: CASSSPGLAEQYF. The CDR3 DNA is TGTGCCAGCAGCTCCCCGGGACTAGCCGAGCAGTACTTC.

This rearrangement joins TRBV9 to TRBJ1-5; no reliable D call. Per the germline V gene, CDR1 is SGDLS and CDR2 is YYNGEE. This CDR3 comprises 14 residues. With 5 bases removed from V and 2 bases from J, the gap between germline ends came to 11 bases. For the CDR3, the DNA is TGTGCCAGCAGTACGGGTTGGCGCAATCAGCCCCAGCATTTT. This encodes CASSTGWRNQPQHF. The full variable domain, with the rest looked up from reference TRBV9 and TRBJ1-5, is DSGVTQTPKHLITATGQRVTLRCSPRSGDLSVYWYQQSLDQGLQFLIQYYNGEERAKGNILERFSAQQFPDLHSELNLSSLELGDSALYFCASSTGWRNQPQHFGDGTRLSIL.

This clone is a singleton in its sample. CDR3 sequence: CASSFERWGGGNQPQHF. The CDR3 nucleotides are TGTGCCAGCAGCTTTGAACGTTGGGGGGGAGGAAACCAGCCCCAGCATTTT. The chain is built from TRBV11-3 and TRBJ1-5; D is perhaps TRBD1 (5 bases). Germline V gives CDR1 SGHNT, CDR2 YENEEA. The V end lost 3 bases, the J end lost 7 bases, and 22 bases lay between the germline ends. The CDR3 has 17 residues.

V usage is TRBV29-1 and J usage is TRBJ1-1, with D tentatively TRBD1 (6 bases). Germline values: CDR1 SQVTM, CDR2 ANQGSEA. Deletions cut 1 base from V and 1 base from J, with 10 bases between. The CDR3 loop spans 14 amino acids. The CDR3 is CSVEGEGQNTEAFF. The CDR3 nucleotides are TGCAGCGTTGAAGGGGAGGGACAGAACACTGAAGCTTTCTTT.

This chain connects TRBV6-5 to TRBJ1-4; maybe TRBD1 (6 bases). Trimming took 2 bases from V and 11 from J, leaving 12 bases between them. The length of the CDR3 is 13 residues. The germline gives CDR1 MNHEY, CDR2 SVGAGI. CDR3 loop: CASSYRQAEKLFF. DNA of the CDR3: TGTGCCAGCAGTTACCGACAGGCTGAGAAACTGTTTTTT.

J is TRBJ2-7 and V is TRBV18; no reliable D call. The length of the CDR3 is 12 residues. The V end was cut by 2 bases, the J end by 6 bases, with 8 bases between. Per germline, CDR1 KGHSH and CDR2 LQKENI. DNA for the CDR3: TGTGCCAGCTCACCAACCCTAGTCGAGCAGTACTTC. It specifies CASSPTLVEQYF.

The genes are TRBV5-1 and TRBJ2-1; no reliable D call. This CDR3 is 14 amino acids long. Germline CDR1 reads SGHRS; CDR2 reads YFSETQ. V was trimmed by 2 bases and J by 6 bases, leaving 12 bases between them. CDR3 DNA sequence: TGCGCCAGCAGCTTAAACGCAGGTGGCAATGAGCAGTTCTTC. This codes for CASSLNAGGNEQFF.

CDR3 nucleotides: TGTGCCAGCAGCGGCCAGGGACACTCGGGGCTTAATGAGCAGTTCTTC. Translated: CASSGQGHSGLNEQFF. V is TRBV9 and J is TRBJ2-1, with D possibly matching TRBD1 (6 bases). V lost 3 bases and J 7 bases, leaving 20 bases between the germline ends. The germline V gene has CDR1 SGDLS and CDR2 YYNGEE. This CDR3 is built from 16 residues.

This clone was detected only once. J is TRBJ2-3 and V is TRBV14; the D gene is possibly TRBD1 (6 bases). The CDR3 is made up of 13 amino acids. Trimming left V 7 bases short and J 2 bases short, with 10 bases between. Germline V gene lookup returns CDR1 SGHDN and CDR2 FVKESK. The CDR3 region has the DNA TGTGCCAGCATGGGGGCCCTCACAGATACGCAGTATTTT. Translating gives CASMGALTDTQYF.

The genes are TRBV2 and TRBJ2-1, with unresolved D. CDR1 and CDR2 from the germline V gene are SNHLY and FYNNEI. V was trimmed by 7 bases and J by 9 bases, leaving 16 bases between them. The CDR3 spans 13 residues. The CDR3 loop reads CASKVDSPGEQFF. Written as DNA, the CDR3 is TGTGCCAGCAAGGTAGACTCCCCGGGTGAGCAGTTCTTC. Complete variable domain (other parts from reference TRBV2 and TRBJ2-1): EPEVTQTPSHQVTQMGQEVILRCVPISNHLYFYWYRQILGQKVEFLVSFYNNEISEKSEIFDDQFSVERPDGSNFTLKIRSTKLEDSAMYFCASKVDSPGEQFFGPGTRLTVL.

The V call is TRBV20-1, the J call TRBJ1-1; 7 bases fit TRBD1. This CDR3 is built from 11 residues. CDR1 is DFQATT, CDR2 SNEGSKA, per germline (reference sequence). V was pared by 5 bases and J by 10 bases, with 7 bases of the junction left unmatched. The chain's CDR3 is CSALGQVAAFF. CDR3 DNA: TGCAGTGCTCTCGGACAGGTCGCAGCTTTCTTT.

The gene calls are TRBV5-5 and TRBJ2-7, with 7 bases that match TRBD1. With V trimmed by 1 base and J by 9 bases, 10 bases remained unmatched. The CDR3 has 14 amino acids. Germline V gene sequence: CDR1 SGHKS, CDR2 YYEKEE (reference sequence). CDR3 sequence (DNA): TGTGCCAGCAGCTTGCGACCACAGGGGAGTGGGCAGTACTTC. It yields the protein CASSLRPQGSGQYF.

This clone was seen a few times. This chain links TRBV2 with TRBJ1-1; 11 bases line up with TRBD1. This CDR3 region has 13 residues. The V segment lost 9 bases and the J segment 4 bases; nucleotides outside the gene matches: 4. Germline-derived CDR1 and CDR2 are SNHLY and FYNNEI. The CDR3: CARSGTGGTEAFF. The CDR3 region has the DNA TGTGCCAGATCCGGGACAGGGGGCACTGAAGCTTTCTTT.

The J gene is TRBJ2-7, the V gene TRBV28; TRBD2 agrees at 9 bases. The CDR3 is made up of 18 amino acids. Germline V gives CDR1 MDHEN, CDR2 SYDVKM. Trimming at V came to 3 bases and at J to 2 bases, leaving 14 bases not matched to a gene. The CDR3, as DNA: TGTGCCAGCAGTTTCGATATTCTAGCGGGAAATGGCGCCTACGAGCAGTACTTC. It yields the protein CASSFDILAGNGAYEQYF.

The chain joins TRBV18 to TRBJ1-2; unclear D gene. This CDR3 is 15 amino acids long. V was cut by 1 base and J by 0 bases, with 9 bases left in between. The V gene's germline CDR1 is KGHSH and CDR2 LQKENI. The DNA of the CDR3 is TGTGCCAGCTCACCACGCCCAGATCCTAACTATGGCTACACCTTC. Amino acids: CASSPRPDPNYGYTF.